The 8 T cell receptor beta chains below were found in one sample sequenced in a study of Tregs in tolerant kidney transplant recipients. Only in-frame clones appear in the TCRdb table, and some are missing; sequencing was by immunoSEQ multiplex PCR. Here the sample spans 100,000 to 130,000 clones, around 87% being singletons. The sample here was CD4+ T cells from blood, taken before the transplant. The receptors stem from a human donor who received a combined kidney and bone marrow transplant.

This chain links TRBV6-4 with TRBJ2-7; maybe TRBD1 (5 bases). CDR3 length: 14 amino acids. The V gene's germline CDR1 is MRHNA and CDR2 SNTAGT. Trimming removed 6 bases at V and 3 bases at J, with 15 bases between. CDR3 bases: TGTGCCAGCAGCCTGAGGCAGGGATTCTACGAGCAGTACTTC. Its protein is CASSLRQGFYEQYF.

The chain employs TRBV2 and TRBJ1-1; D call uncertain. The CDR3 extends over 14 amino acids. Germline V gene data show CDR1 as SNHLY and CDR2 as FYNNEI. Trimming shortened V by 6 bases and J by 0 bases, and 11 bases separated the two germline ends. The CDR3 is CASSPGEMNTEAFF. The DNA for the CDR3 is TGTGCCAGCAGCCCCGGGGAAATGAACACTGAAGCTTTCTTT.

This clone occurred once. The chain uses TRBV11-3 and TRBJ2-1; 10 bases match TRBD2. The trim removed 5 bases at V and 6 bases at J, leaving 10 bases unmatched. The CDR3 runs to 16 residues. Germline V gene data show CDR1 as SGHNT and CDR2 as YENEEA. This chain's CDR3 is CASSRRTSGFGNEQFF. In DNA form, the CDR3 reads TGTGCCAGCAGCCGACGGACTAGCGGATTCGGCAATGAGCAGTTCTTC.

This chain connects TRBV18 to TRBJ2-7; D call uncertain. This CDR3 comprises 12 residues. Trimming pared 0 bases from V and 6 bases from J, leaving 6 bases between. The germline gives CDR1 KGHSH, CDR2 LQKENI. CDR3 nucleotide sequence: TGTGCCAGCTCACCACCGATAGTCGAGCAGTACTTC. It is translated as CASSPPIVEQYF.

The chain has TRBV7-7 and TRBJ2-2; TRBD2 might be the D (5 bases). The V gene lost 5 bases and the J gene lost 7 bases, with 11 bases spanning the gap. CDR1 and CDR2 (germline): SSHAT, FNYEAQ (reference sequence). This CDR3 is 13 amino acids long. CDR3 DNA sequence: TGTGCCAGCAGCCAGCCGGGGTACGGGGAGCTGTTTTTT. This codes for CASSQPGYGELFF.

The V call is TRBV29-1, the J call TRBJ1-2; 11 bases agree with TRBD1. This CDR3 has 12 amino acids. CDR1 and CDR2 (germline): SQVTM, ANQGSEA. Unmatched junction bases numbered 0, after V lost 6 bases and J lost 3 bases. DNA of the CDR3: TGCAGCGTGGGACAGGGGGACTATGGCTACACCTTC. Residues: CSVGQGDYGYTF.

V gene TRBV4-1 combines with J gene TRBJ1-5; 9 bases are a match to TRBD1. Germline loops: CDR1 MGHRA, CDR2 YSYEKL. This CDR3 is built from 13 residues. V dropped 9 bases and J dropped 5; count of bases not matched to a gene: 5. The CDR3 protein is CASGDRADQPQHF. CDR3 nucleotides: TGCGCCAGTGGGGACAGGGCGGATCAGCCCCAGCATTTT.

The chain links TRBV19 to TRBJ2-1; 8 nucleotides line up with TRBD1. This CDR3 has 15 residues. V was pared by 3 bases and J by 9 bases, with 10 bases of the junction left unmatched. Germline lookup yields CDR1 LNHDA and CDR2 SQIVND (reference sequence). CDR3 residues: CASSMAGQAPSEQFF. The CDR3 DNA is TGTGCCAGTAGTATGGCGGGACAGGCCCCTTCTGAGCAGTTCTTC.